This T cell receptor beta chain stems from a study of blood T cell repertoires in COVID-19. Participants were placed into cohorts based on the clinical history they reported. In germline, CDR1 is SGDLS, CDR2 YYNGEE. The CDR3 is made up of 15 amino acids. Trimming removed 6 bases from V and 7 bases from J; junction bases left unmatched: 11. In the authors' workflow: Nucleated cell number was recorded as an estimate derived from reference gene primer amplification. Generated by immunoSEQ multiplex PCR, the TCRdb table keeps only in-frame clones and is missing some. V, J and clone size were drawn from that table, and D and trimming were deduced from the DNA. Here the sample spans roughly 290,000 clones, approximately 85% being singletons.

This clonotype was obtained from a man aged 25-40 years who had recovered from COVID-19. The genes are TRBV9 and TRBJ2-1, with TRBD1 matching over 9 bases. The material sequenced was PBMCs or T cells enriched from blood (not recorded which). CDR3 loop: CASNPSGQGRNEQFF. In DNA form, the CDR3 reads TGTGCCAGCAATCCCTCGGGACAGGGAAGGAATGAGCAGTTCTTC.